This T cell receptor (beta chain) was obtained from a study of monozygotic twins with inflammatory bowel disease. Every TCR library used roughly 3,800 ng of total RNA. Reanalyzing the 5' RACE reads, TCRdb keeps one entry per CDR3 protein, without DNA. The listing records approximately 400,000 distinct CDR3 sequences. Total RNA isolation used whole blood (no T cell sorting was performed). Input material: blood. This sequence originates from a human donor with ulcerative colitis or Crohn's disease, or a healthy co-twin of an affected twin (not recorded which).

The CDR3: CASSPPGGHANTGELFF. The chain has TRBV18 and TRBJ2-2; as DNA is missing, the TRBD1 call by TCRdb cannot be tested. The CDR3 contains 17 residues. Germline V lookup: CDR1 KGHSH, CDR2 LQKENI.